These 18 T cell receptor beta chains were sequenced from one sample in a study of sequential checkpoint blockade in melanoma. Some clones are missing from TCRdb's copy, which holds only in-frame ones; the method was immunoSEQ multiplex PCR. The table records 30,000 or so clones, about 86% of them present only once. The sample's treatment: randomized to nivolumab then ipilimumab (arm A) or the reverse (arm B). The sample here was CD8+ T cells sorted from blood (inferred from file names), taken from a patient given nivolumab and ipilimumab in sequence. The receptors stem from a human donor with melanoma.

The chain joins TRBV7-2 to TRBJ2-7; TRBD2 agrees at 7 bases. With 5 bases clipped from V and 2 bases from J, the junction kept 6 bases outside the gene matches. This CDR3 region has 14 residues. Germline values: CDR1 SGHTA, CDR2 FQGNSA. CDR3 DNA: TGTGCCAGCAGCGCGGTAGCGGGTGCCTACGAGCAGTACTTC. Protein product: CASSAVAGAYEQYF.

This chain connects TRBV27 to TRBJ2-1; 8 bases fit TRBD2. Germline CDR1 MNHEY, CDR2 SMNVEV (reference sequence). The CDR3 loop spans 15 amino acids. The trim removed 5 bases at V and 4 bases at J, leaving 7 bases unmatched. Here the CDR3 reads CASSLFSGDYNEQFF. The CDR3 DNA sequence: TGTGCCAGCAGTCTCTTTAGCGGGGATTACAATGAGCAGTTCTTC.

The chain uses TRBV7-8 and TRBJ2-1, with TRBD2 matching over 10 bases. This CDR3 has 14 amino acids. V shed 3 bases, J shed 10 bases, and the junction held 6 bases outside the gene matches. Germline V CDR1 and CDR2: SGHVS, FQNEAQ. CDR3 bases: TGTGCCAGCAGCTTGGACGGGACTAGCGAAGAGCAGTTCTTC. Its protein is CASSLDGTSEEQFF.

The CDR3 DNA is TGTGCCAGCAGCGTAGAGACGGGAGCGGGGGGGAATGAGCAGTTCTTC. It specifies CASSVETGAGGNEQFF. The rearrangement joins TRBV9 to TRBJ2-1, with 10 bases aligning to TRBD2. Germline V gene data show CDR1 as SGDLS and CDR2 as YYNGEE. The CDR3 extends over 16 amino acids. V gave up 0 bases and J gave up 7 bases; unmatched junction bases: 7.

The chain links TRBV11-2 to TRBJ2-5, with 7 nucleotides matching TRBD1. Germline V gene data show CDR1 as SGHAT and CDR2 as FQNNGV. The length of the CDR3 is 13 residues. V dropped 4 bases and J dropped 5; count of bases not matched to a gene: 4. The CDR3 DNA reads TGTGCCAGCAGCTGGACAGGTGGTGAGACCCAGTACTTC. This sequence encodes CASSWTGGETQYF.

This chain connects TRBV29-1 to TRBJ1-2; 7 bases map to TRBD1. CDR1 and CDR2 (germline): SQVTM, ANQGSEA. After removal of 3 bases from V and 7 bases from J, the junction contained 11 bases not matched to a gene. CDR3 size: 14 residues. The CDR3 loop reads CSVDLLEGALGYTF. Written as DNA, the CDR3 is TGCAGCGTTGACCTCCTTGAGGGGGCGCTTGGCTACACCTTC.

As for this clone: Other nucleotide sequences in the sample specify the same CDR3. The CDR3 loop reads CASRKTGRNQPQHF. The CDR3 coding sequence is TGTGCCAGCAGAAAGACAGGGCGCAATCAGCCCCAGCATTTT. This chain connects TRBV6-5 to TRBJ1-5; TRBD1 aligns across 7 bases. V shed 6 bases, J shed 2 bases, and the junction held 4 bases outside the gene matches. Germline values: CDR1 MNHEY, CDR2 SVGAGI. This CDR3 region has 14 residues.

In this sample, this clone turned up once. This rearrangement joins TRBV11-2 to TRBJ2-7; weak D call: TRBD1 (5 bases). Germline V CDR1 and CDR2: SGHAT, FQNNGV. Between the trimmed V and J ends, which lost 5 bases and 0 bases, there was a span of 14 bases. The CDR3 totals 15 residues. CDR3 DNA sequence: TGTGCCAGCAGCCCATTCGCGACAGCCTCCTACGAGCAGTACTTC. It codes for CASSPFATASYEQYF.

The chain links TRBV4-1 to TRBJ1-4; D remains unclear. CDR3 length equals 16 residues. The germline V and J ends were trimmed by 3 bases and 0 bases, with 11 bases remaining between them. Germline V gene lookup returns CDR1 MGHRA and CDR2 YSYEKL. The CDR3 sequence is CASSQAKQTTNEKLFF. The DNA of the CDR3 is TGCGCCAGCAGCCAGGCTAAACAGACAACTAATGAAAAACTGTTTTTT.

In this sample, this clone turned up once. V usage is TRBV27 and J usage is TRBJ2-7; no firm D call. The germline CDR1 and CDR2 sequences are MNHEY and SMNVEV (reference sequence). V lost 3 bases and J 2 bases, leaving 14 bases between the germline ends. The CDR3 loop spans 15 amino acids. CDR3 bases: TGTGCCAGCAGTTTTGGCGCCTCGGGTACCTACGAGCAGTACTTC. Amino acids: CASSFGASGTYEQYF.

The chain employs TRBV21-1 and TRBJ2-4; TRBD2 is taken as the D call from the table, unchecked against the DNA. TRBV21-1 is an annotated pseudogene. The CDR3 contains 12 residues. The CDR3 DNA follows: TGTGCCAGCAGCCCGGCCAAAAACATTCAGTACTTC. It specifies CASSPAKNIQYF.

This clone was picked up one time. The chain carries TRBV23-1 and TRBJ2-7; 9 nucleotides align to TRBD1. TRBV23-1 is treated as an ORF (open reading frame) with a function not yet certain. The CDR3 extends over 17 amino acids. Losses at the gene ends were 7 bases for V and 0 bases for J; bases not matched to a gene: 13. This CDR3 reads CASTPGTGWPGSYEQYF. In nucleotides, the CDR3 is TGCGCCAGCACCCCTGGGACAGGGTGGCCGGGCTCCTACGAGCAGTACTTC.

The chain combines TRBV4-3 with TRBJ2-7; D not resolved. The V end lost 1 base, the J end lost 1 base, and 8 bases lay between the germline ends. From germline, CDR1 is LGHNA and CDR2 YSLEER. CDR3 length: 14 amino acids. CDR3 region: CASSQATESYEQYF. In nucleotides, the CDR3 is TGCGCCAGCAGCCAAGCCACTGAGTCCTACGAGCAGTACTTC.

This chain uses TRBV6-1 with TRBJ1-2, with D possibly TRBD1 on 6 matching bases. Germline V gene sequence: CDR1 MNHNS, CDR2 SASEGT. The CDR3 runs to 14 residues. V shed 6 bases and J shed 2 bases, with 13 bases lying between them. Written as DNA, the CDR3 is TGTGCCAGCAGCCGTGACGACAGGAACTATGGCTACACCTTC. The encoded protein is CASSRDDRNYGYTF.

This chain uses TRBV29-1 with TRBJ1-4; D gene ambiguous. The CDR3 runs 15 residues. V lost 0 bases and J 0 bases, leaving 8 bases between the germline ends. Germline CDR1 is SQVTM and CDR2 is ANQGSEA. The CDR3 DNA reads TGCAGCGTTGAAGAGGAGCTTGCAACTAATGAAAAACTGTTTTTT. It is translated as CSVEEELATNEKLFF.

The gene calls are TRBV9 and TRBJ2-1; TRBD2 matches at 8 bases. CDR3 length: 15 amino acids. Germline V CDR1 and CDR2: SGDLS, YYNGEE. V trimming: 4 bases; J trimming: 5 bases; junction bases outside the gene matches: 8. The CDR3 region has the DNA TGTGCCAGCAGCCGGGAGGGCACCAGGGACAATGAGCAGTTCTTC. It translates to CASSREGTRDNEQFF.

V usage is TRBV4-3 and J usage is TRBJ2-2; D ambiguous. Germline CDR1 reads LGHNA; CDR2 reads YSLEER. Trimming took off 4 bases at V and 5 bases at J, with 11 bases between the two ends. The CDR3 has 14 amino acids. This CDR3 is CASSRYALTGELFF. CDR3 coding DNA: TGCGCCAGCAGCCGATACGCCCTAACCGGGGAGCTGTTTTTT.

The V and J genes are TRBV6-6 and TRBJ1-5; 7 bases agree with TRBD1. V was clipped by 2 bases and J by 9 bases; unmatched bases: 13. In germline, CDR1 is MNHNY, CDR2 SVGAGI (reference sequence). The CDR3 loop spans 16 amino acids. The CDR3 loop is CASSYPTTGWVSPQHF. The DNA of the CDR3 is TGTGCCAGCAGTTACCCCACGACAGGGTGGGTATCGCCCCAGCATTTT.